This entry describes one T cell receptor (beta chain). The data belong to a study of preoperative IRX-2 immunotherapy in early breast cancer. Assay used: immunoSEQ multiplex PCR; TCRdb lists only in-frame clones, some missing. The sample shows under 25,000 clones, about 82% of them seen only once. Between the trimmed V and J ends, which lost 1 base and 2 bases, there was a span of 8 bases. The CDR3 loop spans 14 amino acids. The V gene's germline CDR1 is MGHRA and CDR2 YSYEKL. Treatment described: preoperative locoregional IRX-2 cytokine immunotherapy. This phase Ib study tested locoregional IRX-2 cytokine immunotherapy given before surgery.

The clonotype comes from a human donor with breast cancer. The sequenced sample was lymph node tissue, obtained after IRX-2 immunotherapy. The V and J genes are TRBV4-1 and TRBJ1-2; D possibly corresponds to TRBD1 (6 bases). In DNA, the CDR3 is TGCGCCAGCAGCCAAGGTACAGGGAACTATGGCTACACCTTC. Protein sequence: CASSQGTGNYGYTF.